A selection of T cell receptor beta chains follows, all from one sample in a study of metastatic and nonmetastatic thyroid tumors. Through MiXCR, TCRdb re-clonotyped the PCR reads. This sample yields 30,000 to 40,000 clones, of which approximately 15% are seen a single time; about 19% belongs to the top ten. Sequencing input: blood. Every receptor here comes from a male donor with papillary thyroid cancer or a benign thyroid nodule (not recorded which). Some clones in this sample may be carry-over from other donors' samples. Both conserved end residues are part of each CDR3. The D gene is left open where the match is weak. The size of a clone is reported for some rows only, either as once, few or many, or as a class for expanded clones.

clone size: medium-sized
V gene: TRBV6-1
D gene: TRBD2
J gene: TRBJ2-7
CDR3 DNA: TGTGCCAGCACTGGACTAGCGGGAGGGTCAGGGTCCTACGAGCAGTACTTC
CDR3 protein: CASTGLAGGSGSYEQYF

clone size: many
V gene: TRBV5-1
D gene: TRBD1
J gene: TRBJ2-3
CDR3 DNA: TGCGCCAGCAGCGGGGGACAGGGTGGCACAGATACGCAGTATTTT
CDR3 protein: CASSGGQGGTDTQYF

clone size: many
V gene: TRBV28
D gene: .
J gene: TRBJ2-7
CDR3 DNA: TGTGCCAGCAGTCGACCCTACGAGCAGTACTTC
CDR3 protein: CASSRPYEQYF

clone size: many
V gene: TRBV18
D gene: .
J gene: TRBJ1-2
CDR3 DNA: TGTGCCAGCTCACCCGGGACGGATGGTTATGGCTACACCTTC
CDR3 protein: CASSPGTDGYGYTF

clone size: few
V gene: TRBV27
D gene: .
J gene: TRBJ1-1
CDR3 DNA: TGTGCCAGCAGAGATGGGGGGATGGGTGTAGGTGGAACTGAAGCTTTCTTT
CDR3 protein: CASRDGGMGVGGTEAFF

clone size: few
V gene: TRBV19
D gene: .
J gene: TRBJ1-1
CDR3 DNA: TGTGCCAGTACGAGGGGACTAGGGACTGAAGCTTTCTTT
CDR3 protein: CASTRGLGTEAFF

clone size: .
V gene: TRBV20-1
D gene: TRBD1
J gene: TRBJ2-7
CDR3 DNA: TGCAGTGCTAGTGGTGGGACAGGGTCCTCCTACGAGCAGTACTTC
CDR3 protein: CSASGGTGSSYEQYF

clone size: few
V gene: TRBV2
D gene: .
J gene: TRBJ1-2
CDR3 DNA: TGTGCCAGCAGACAGGGAGGTGGCTACACCTTC
CDR3 protein: CASRQGGGYTF

clone size: many
V gene: TRBV5-1
D gene: .
J gene: TRBJ2-3
CDR3 DNA: TGCGCCAGCAGCTTCTTGCCCGGGGTATCCACAGATACGCAGTATTTT
CDR3 protein: CASSFLPGVSTDTQYF

clone size: few
V gene: TRBV12-3/TRBV12-4
D gene: .
J gene: TRBJ1-5
CDR3 DNA: TGTGCCAGTAACTCAAATGAGTGTCAGCCCCAGCATTTT
CDR3 protein: CASNSNECQPQHF

clone size: many
V gene: TRBV30
D gene: .
J gene: TRBJ2-3
CDR3 DNA: TGTGCCTGGAGAGTCGGGGGACCAGATACGCAGTATTTT
CDR3 protein: CAWRVGGPDTQYF

clone size: many
V gene: TRBV6-5
D gene: .
J gene: TRBJ1-5
CDR3 DNA: TGTGCCAGCAGTCCATACAGGGATGGGTTTTATAGCAATCAGCCCCAGCATTTT
CDR3 protein: CASSPYRDGFYSNQPQHF

clone size: many
V gene: TRBV7-2
D gene: TRBD2
J gene: TRBJ2-7
CDR3 DNA: TGTGCCAGCAGCTTTGGTAGCGGGAGGGGTTACGAGCAGTACTTC
CDR3 protein: CASSFGSGRGYEQYF

clone size: many
V gene: TRBV15
D gene: TRBD1
J gene: TRBJ2-2
CDR3 DNA: TGTGCCACCAGGTCGGGACAGGGGAACACCGGGGAGCTGTTTTTT
CDR3 protein: CATRSGQGNTGELFF

clone size: many
V gene: TRBV19
D gene: TRBD1
J gene: TRBJ1-6
CDR3 DNA: TGTGCCAGTAGTGACAGGGAAGGATCACCCCTCCACTTT
CDR3 protein: CASSDREGSPLHF

clone size: many
V gene: TRBV6-5
D gene: .
J gene: TRBJ2-1
CDR3 DNA: TGTGCCAGCAGTTACCCGGACAGAGATGAGCAGTTCTTC
CDR3 protein: CASSYPDRDEQFF

clone size: many
V gene: TRBV28
D gene: .
J gene: TRBJ1-1
CDR3 DNA: TGTGCCAGCAGTTTGCGGCAGGGATCTTTCTTT
CDR3 protein: CASSLRQGSFF

clone size: .
V gene: TRBV20-1
D gene: TRBD2
J gene: TRBJ2-1
CDR3 DNA: TGCAGTGCGACCCCGGGACTAGATGGAGGAGAGCAGTTCTTC
CDR3 protein: CSATPGLDGGEQFF

clone size: many
V gene: TRBV19
D gene: .
J gene: TRBJ1-2
CDR3 DNA: TGTGCCAGTAGTATAGAGGGATCTTTTGACTATGGCTACACCTTC
CDR3 protein: CASSIEGSFDYGYTF

clone size: many
V gene: TRBV2
D gene: .
J gene: TRBJ2-4
CDR3 DNA: TGTGCCAGCAGACGAGGCGCCGAAGCCAAAAACATTCAGTACTTC
CDR3 protein: CASRRGAEAKNIQYF

clone size: many
V gene: TRBV19
D gene: TRBD1
J gene: TRBJ2-7
CDR3 DNA: TGTGCCAGTAGTATGGGACAGGGCTCCTACGAGCAGTACTTC
CDR3 protein: CASSMGQGSYEQYF

clone size: many
V gene: TRBV20-1
D gene: TRBD1
J gene: TRBJ2-5
CDR3 DNA: TGCAGTGCTCCGGACAGGGTGGAGACCCAGTACTTC
CDR3 protein: CSAPDRVETQYF

clone size: many
V gene: TRBV11-3
D gene: TRBD1
J gene: TRBJ2-2
CDR3 DNA: TGTGCCAGCAGCGTAACCGGGACAGGGGACACCGGGGAGCTGTTTTTT
CDR3 protein: CASSVTGTGDTGELFF

clone size: many
V gene: TRBV25-1
D gene: .
J gene: TRBJ2-2
CDR3 DNA: TGTGCCAGCAGTGAATTAGAAACAGGGTACACCGGGGAGCTGTTTTTT
CDR3 protein: CASSELETGYTGELFF

clone size: .
V gene: TRBV24-1
D gene: .
J gene: TRBJ2-7
CDR3 DNA: TGTGCCACCACAGATAGCGGTAGCCGATCCTACGAGCAGTACTTC
CDR3 protein: CATTDSGSRSYEQYF

clone size: many
V gene: TRBV7-7
D gene: .
J gene: TRBJ2-7
CDR3 DNA: TGTGCTAGCAGCTCCGGATCCGGGACAAGTAATTACGAGCAGTACTTC
CDR3 protein: CASSSGSGTSNYEQYF

clone size: many
V gene: TRBV18
D gene: TRBD1
J gene: TRBJ1-5
CDR3 DNA: TGTGCCAGCTCACCTACAGGGGGCCGTCAGCCCCAGCATTTT
CDR3 protein: CASSPTGGRQPQHF

clone size: few
V gene: TRBV28
D gene: .
J gene: TRBJ1-6
CDR3 DNA: TGTGCCAGCAGGATGGCAGGTCGCCTCTATAATTCACCCCTCCACTTT
CDR3 protein: CASRMAGRLYNSPLHF

clone size: many
V gene: TRBV10-1
D gene: .
J gene: TRBJ2-3
CDR3 DNA: TGCGCCAGCAGTGACGACTCGGGCACAGATACGCAGTATTTT
CDR3 protein: CASSDDSGTDTQYF

clone size: many
V gene: TRBV20-1
D gene: .
J gene: TRBJ2-1
CDR3 DNA: TGCAGTGCTAGGGGACTCCTCAGCTCCTACAATGAGCAGTTCTTC
CDR3 protein: CSARGLLSSYNEQFF

clone size: many
V gene: TRBV19
D gene: TRBD1
J gene: TRBJ1-5
CDR3 DNA: TGTGCCAGTAATACCGTAACAGGGGGACGAAATCAGCCCCAGCATTTT
CDR3 protein: CASNTVTGGRNQPQHF

clone size: few
V gene: TRBV6-1
D gene: .
J gene: TRBJ2-7
CDR3 DNA: TGTGCCAGCAGCGGACAATCCTACGATCAGTACTTC
CDR3 protein: CASSGQSYDQYF

clone size: .
V gene: TRBV12-3/TRBV12-4
D gene: .
J gene: TRBJ2-5
CDR3 DNA: TGTGCCAGCAGTTTTCCCAAGGGAATACGAGAGACCCAGTACTTC
CDR3 protein: CASSFPKGIRETQYF

clone size: few
V gene: TRBV12-3/TRBV12-4
D gene: .
J gene: TRBJ1-1
CDR3 DNA: TGTGCCAGCAGTTTAGGGACCCAAATTTTATGGTCTGAAGCTTTCTTT
CDR3 protein: CASSLGTQILWSEAFF

clone size: many
V gene: TRBV7-9
D gene: .
J gene: TRBJ1-2
CDR3 DNA: TGTGCCAGCAGCCGGGATTCAAACTATGGCTACACCTTC
CDR3 protein: CASSRDSNYGYTF

clone size: many
V gene: TRBV5-4
D gene: .
J gene: TRBJ1-5
CDR3 DNA: TGTGCCAGCAGCTTGAATCGGGGCCCGCCCCAGCATTTT
CDR3 protein: CASSLNRGPPQHF

clone size: .
V gene: TRBV7-3
D gene: .
J gene: TRBJ2-6
CDR3 DNA: TGTGCCAGCAGCTTAGTGGGCTCTGGGGCCAACGTCCTGACTTTC
CDR3 protein: CASSLVGSGANVLTF

clone size: many
V gene: TRBV2
D gene: TRBD2
J gene: TRBJ2-3
CDR3 DNA: TGTGCCAGCAGTGAAGGGGGACTAGCGTTTAGTACGCAGTATTTT
CDR3 protein: CASSEGGLAFSTQYF